The clone carrying this T cell receptor beta chain was detected only a few times. Its specificity is unknown. A read error may explain this, as a much larger clone is one base away. The record originates from a study of human T cells and chemical hapten exposure. Across the study: In the roughly 24-week study, patients were dosed weekly with diphenylcyclopropenone on the scalp throughout.

Time point denoted: pre-sensitization, week 0. Specified treatment: therapeutic diphenylcyclopropenone sensitization with weekly scalp DPC. Participating donors were patients with alopecia, aged 18 to 70 years, considered appropriate candidates for DPC. V was cut by 3 bases and J by 1 base, with 3 bases left in between. This CDR3 region has 12 residues. Germline CDR1 reads KGHSH; CDR2 reads LQKENI. Study-level findings and limits: There was no change with DPC sensitization in TCRs above 1 in 1000 frequency.

The library tagged each cDNA molecule with unique molecular identifiers. TCRdb passed the RACE reads through MiXCR, listing each CDR3 protein once. The data contain fewer than 70,000 distinct CDR3 sequences, 9.5% to 13% of them seen just once; the ten biggest clones take up 4% to 6%. The receptor comes from a woman in her forties or fifties with alopecia areata. Some clones in this sample may be carry-over from other donors' samples. This sequence joins TRBV18 and TRBJ2-5; D not resolved. The sample here was whole blood, taken in connection with sensitization to the hapten diphenylcyclopropenone (DPC). The CDR3 DNA reads as TGTGCCAGCTCACCCTCCCAAGAGACCCAGTACTTC. Protein sequence: CASSPSQETQYF.